The present T cell receptor (beta chain) was sequenced within a study of T cell clusters in autoimmune cytopenias. One tube held mixed TRB-A and TRB-B primer pools for touch-down PCR. TCRdb re-called the multiplex PCR reads and catalogs CDR3 proteins one per entry, DNA excluded. The table for this sample gives around 720 distinct CDR3 sequences. The study's findings and limits: Active autoimmune hepatitis patients had approximately 3.2-fold fewer exclusive TRB clusters than healthy donors.

Each sample's input was 250 ng genomic DNA, 38,000 or so genome equivalents. This CDR3 is 15 amino acids long. CDR1 is SGHTA and CDR2 is FQGNSA in the germline V gene. This clonotype is identified as medium-sized from frequency. What it recognizes is unknown. This sample also belongs to another study, concerning T cell repertoires in aging, cancer and after chemotherapy.

The genes are TRBV7-2 and TRBJ2-1; TCRdb indicates TRBD1, and absent DNA this call remains unverified. The sequencing input was peripheral blood. The receptor was isolated from a human donor in good health. The CDR3 region is CASSLTGSSYNEQFF.